This T cell receptor beta chain was recorded in a study of control samples from healthy donors and cancer patients. Germline V gene sequence: CDR1 SGHNT, CDR2 YYREEE (reference sequence). V lost 3 bases and J 6 bases, leaving 9 bases between the germline ends. The CDR3 length is 13 residues. The protocol was immunoSEQ multiplex PCR, while the TCRdb copy is restricted to in-frame clones and leaves out a portion. The sample yields roughly 83,000 clones, roughly four fifths seen once. The receptor's source is an older woman in good health. Sequences were obtained from blood. The rearrangement joins TRBV5-4 to TRBJ2-2; perhaps TRBD2 as D (5 bases). CDR3 sequence reads: CASSWTDSGELFF. CDR3 nucleotides: TGTGCCAGCAGCTGGACTGATTCCGGGGAGCTGTTTTTT.